This TCR beta chain was sequenced for a study of technical replicates of blood from a handful of donors. Produced via immunoSEQ multiplex PCR; TCRdb's table is partial and in-frame only. The sample includes 9,500 to 15,000 clones, about 95% of them seen just once. Trimming cost V 4 bases and J 1 base; bases outside gene matches: 9. The CDR3 runs to 16 residues. The germline V gene encodes CDR1 MNHNS and CDR2 SASEGT. The sequencing sample was made of PBMCs. The receptor comes from a human donor in good health. The chain couples TRBV6-1 to TRBJ1-1; 7 bases line up with TRBD1. The chain's CDR3 is CASSVIRGTENTEAFF. CDR3 DNA: TGTGCCAGCAGTGTAATACGAGGGACAGAGAACACTGAAGCTTTCTTT.